This TCR beta chain was documented in a study of blood T cell repertoires in COVID-19. Produced via immunoSEQ multiplex PCR; TCRdb's table is partial and in-frame only. The sample includes about 130,000 clones, about 80% of them seen just once. Germline CDR1 SEHNR, CDR2 FQNEAQ (reference sequence). CDR3 length equals 18 residues. The V gene lost 8 bases and the J gene lost 0 bases, with 23 bases spanning the gap. The sequencing sample was made of peripheral blood. This chain connects TRBV7-9 to TRBJ1-3; D is undetermined. This TCR came from a woman aged 80 or older with acute or convalescent COVID-19. In DNA, the CDR3 is TGTGCCAGCGCGTTGGGTGCGGCAAACCGTTACTCTGGAAACACCATATATTTT. It yields the protein CASALGAANRYSGNTIYF.